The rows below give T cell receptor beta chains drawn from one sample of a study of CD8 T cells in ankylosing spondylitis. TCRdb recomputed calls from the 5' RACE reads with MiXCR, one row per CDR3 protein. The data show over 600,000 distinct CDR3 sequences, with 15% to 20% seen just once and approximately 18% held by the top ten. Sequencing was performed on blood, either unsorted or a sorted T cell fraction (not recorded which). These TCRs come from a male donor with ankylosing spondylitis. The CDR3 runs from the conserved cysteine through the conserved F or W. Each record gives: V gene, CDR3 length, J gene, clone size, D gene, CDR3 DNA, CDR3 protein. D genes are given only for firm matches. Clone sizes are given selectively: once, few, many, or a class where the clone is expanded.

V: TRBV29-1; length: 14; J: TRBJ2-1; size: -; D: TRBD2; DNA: TGCAGCGTTTATCCCGGGACTAGCGGCCGGGAGCAGTTCTTC; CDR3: CSVYPGTSGREQFF
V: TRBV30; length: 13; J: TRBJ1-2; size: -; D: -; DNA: TGTGCCTGGAGTGCGGGGTTAGGATATGGCTACACCTTC; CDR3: CAWSAGLGYGYTF
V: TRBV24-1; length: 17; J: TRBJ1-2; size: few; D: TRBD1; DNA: TGTGCCACCAGTGATCCGGGACAGGGGTTTCAGAACTATGGCTACACCTTC; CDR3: CATSDPGQGFQNYGYTF
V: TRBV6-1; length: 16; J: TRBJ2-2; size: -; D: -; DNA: TGTGCCAGCAGTGAAGTGAGAGGGACTAACACCGGGGAGCTGTTTTTT; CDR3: CASSEVRGTNTGELFF
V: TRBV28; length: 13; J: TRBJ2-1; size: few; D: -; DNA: TGTGCCAGCACCCGGACGGAATACAATGAGCAGTTCTTC; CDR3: CASTRTEYNEQFF
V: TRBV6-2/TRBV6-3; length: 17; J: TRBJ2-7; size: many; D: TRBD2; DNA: TGTGCCAGCAGTTACAGGAGGGGTGGACTAGCGGACTACGAGCAGTACTTC; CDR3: CASSYRRGGLADYEQYF
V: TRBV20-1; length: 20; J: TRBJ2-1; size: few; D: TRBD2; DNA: TGCAGTGCTAGAGATCTCTTCGGACTAGCGGGAGACCAGGCCTACAATGAGCAGTTCTTC; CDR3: CSARDLFGLAGDQAYNEQFF
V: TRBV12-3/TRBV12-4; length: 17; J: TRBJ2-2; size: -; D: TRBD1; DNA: TGTGCCAGCAGTCCCGTTCAGGGGGCATTTAACACCGGGGAGCTGTTTTTT; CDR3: CASSPVQGAFNTGELFF
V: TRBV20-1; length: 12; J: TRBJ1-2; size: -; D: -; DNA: TGCAGTGCTAGAATTCAAGACTATAGCTACACCTTC; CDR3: CSARIQDYSYTF
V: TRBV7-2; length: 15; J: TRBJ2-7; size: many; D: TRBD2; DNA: TGTGCCAGCAGCCTACAAGGTAGCGGGCCCTACGAGCAGTACTTC; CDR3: CASSLQGSGPYEQYF
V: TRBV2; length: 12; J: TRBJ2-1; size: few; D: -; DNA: TGTGCCAGCAGGATACAGGACAATGAGCAGTTCTTC; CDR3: CASRIQDNEQFF
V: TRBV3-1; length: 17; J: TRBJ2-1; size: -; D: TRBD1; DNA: TGTGCCAGCAGCCAAACCCAAGACAGGGGATCCTACAATGAGCAGTTCTTC; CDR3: CASSQTQDRGSYNEQFF
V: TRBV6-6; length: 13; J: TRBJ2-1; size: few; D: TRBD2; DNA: TGTGCCAGCACCCGGGGGGGCGTAGATGAGCAGTTCTTC; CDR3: CASTRGGVDEQFF
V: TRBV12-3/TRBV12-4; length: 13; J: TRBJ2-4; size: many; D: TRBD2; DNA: TGTGCCAGCAGTTTTTCAGCGGGGAACATTCAGTACTTC; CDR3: CASSFSAGNIQYF
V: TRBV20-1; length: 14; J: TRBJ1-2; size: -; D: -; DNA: TGCAGTGCTAGAGACCGCGGCGGGGACTATGGCTACACCTTC; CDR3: CSARDRGGDYGYTF
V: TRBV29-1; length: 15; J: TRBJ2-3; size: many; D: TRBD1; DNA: TGCAGCGTTGAAGTGGACAGGGGGCCTACAGATACGCAGTATTTT; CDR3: CSVEVDRGPTDTQYF
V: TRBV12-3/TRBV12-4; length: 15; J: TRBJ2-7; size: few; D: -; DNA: TGTGCCAGCAGTTTAGCCGGGACCCTCTCCTACGAGCAGTACTTC; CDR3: CASSLAGTLSYEQYF
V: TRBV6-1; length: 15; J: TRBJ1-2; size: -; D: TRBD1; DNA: TGTGCCAGCAGCGATGCTCCGACAGGGGACTATGGCTACACCTTC; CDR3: CASSDAPTGDYGYTF
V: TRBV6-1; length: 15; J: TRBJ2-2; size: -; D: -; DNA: TGTGCCAGCAGCCCGGGACATGCGGCGACCGGGGAGCTGTTTTTT; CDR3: CASSPGHAATGELFF
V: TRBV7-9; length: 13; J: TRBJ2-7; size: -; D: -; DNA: TGTGCCAGCAGCCTGAGCGACCGTTACGAGCAGTACTTC; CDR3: CASSLSDRYEQYF
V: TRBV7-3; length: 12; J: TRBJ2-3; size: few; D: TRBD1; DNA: TGTGCCAGCAGGGGACAGGGAGGTGCGCAGTATTTT; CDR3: CASRGQGGAQYF
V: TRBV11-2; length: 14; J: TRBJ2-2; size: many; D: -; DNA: TGTGCCAGCAGCCTGACTACGGACACCGGGGAGCTGTTTTTT; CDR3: CASSLTTDTGELFF
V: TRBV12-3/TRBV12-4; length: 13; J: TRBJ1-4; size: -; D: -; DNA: TGTGCCAGCTCCCCTGGGGGGCGTGAAAAACTGTTTTTT; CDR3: CASSPGGREKLFF
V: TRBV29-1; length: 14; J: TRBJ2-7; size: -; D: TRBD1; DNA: TGCAGCGTTGACAAAATCGGGACAGCAGACGAGCAGTACTTC; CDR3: CSVDKIGTADEQYF
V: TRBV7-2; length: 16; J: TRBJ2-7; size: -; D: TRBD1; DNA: TGTGCCAGCAGCCTAGGAGGGACAGGAGGTTTCTACGAGCAGTACTTC; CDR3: CASSLGGTGGFYEQYF
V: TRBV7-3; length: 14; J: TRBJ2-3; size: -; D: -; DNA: TGTGCCAGCAGAACCTCGGGGTTTTCAGATACGCAGTATTTT; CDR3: CASRTSGFSDTQYF
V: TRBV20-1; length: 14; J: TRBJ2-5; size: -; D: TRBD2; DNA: TGCAGTGCTAAGGCCTCTAGCGGGAGCCAGACCCAGTACTTC; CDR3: CSAKASSGSQTQYF
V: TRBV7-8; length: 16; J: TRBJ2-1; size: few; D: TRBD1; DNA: TGTGCCAGCAGCCCGACAGGGAACGGGTACTACAATGAGCAGTTCTTC; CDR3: CASSPTGNGYYNEQFF
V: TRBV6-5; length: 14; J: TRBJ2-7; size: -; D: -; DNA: TGTGCCAGCAGTTACTCAGAGTACTCCTACGAGCAGTACTTC; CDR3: CASSYSEYSYEQYF
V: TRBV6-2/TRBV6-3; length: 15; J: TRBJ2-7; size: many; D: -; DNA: TGTGCCAGCAGTTACTCGGGGGCGATAGGGCGCGAGCAGTACTTC; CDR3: CASSYSGAIGREQYF
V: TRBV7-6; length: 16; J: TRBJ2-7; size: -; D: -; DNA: TGTGCCAGCAGCTTAGAGGGCGATTTCTCGGTCTACGAGCAGTACTTC; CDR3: CASSLEGDFSVYEQYF
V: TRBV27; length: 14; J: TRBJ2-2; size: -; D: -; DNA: TGTGCCAGCTTCGGGACACTTAACACCGGGGAGCTGTTTTTT; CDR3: CASFGTLNTGELFF
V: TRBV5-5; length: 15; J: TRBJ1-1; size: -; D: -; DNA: TGTGCCAGCAGCCCCGGCGGGGGGCGAGGGACTGAAGCTTTCTTT; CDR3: CASSPGGGRGTEAFF
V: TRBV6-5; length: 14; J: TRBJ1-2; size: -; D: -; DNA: TGTGCCAGCAGTTACTCTCCGGCAGGAAATGGCTACACCTTC; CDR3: CASSYSPAGNGYTF
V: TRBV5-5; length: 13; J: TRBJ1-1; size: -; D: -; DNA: TGTGCCAGCAGCTTCCAGATGAACACTGAAGCTTTCTTT; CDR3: CASSFQMNTEAFF
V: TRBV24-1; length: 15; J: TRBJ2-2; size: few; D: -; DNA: TGTGCCACCAGTGACCCCGGCCAGAGGCCCGGGGAGCTGTTTTTT; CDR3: CATSDPGQRPGELFF
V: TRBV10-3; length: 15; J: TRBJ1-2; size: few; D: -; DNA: TGTGCCACCAATTCAGAGGGGAGGGTTTTCTATGGCTACACCTTC; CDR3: CATNSEGRVFYGYTF
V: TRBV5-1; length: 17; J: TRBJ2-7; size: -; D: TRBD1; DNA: TGCGCCAGCAGCAGACAGGGGTTGGACTTCACTTTTGGGGAGCAGTACTTC; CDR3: CASSRQGLDFTFGEQYF
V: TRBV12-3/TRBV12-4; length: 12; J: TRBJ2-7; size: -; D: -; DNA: TGTGCCAGCAGTTTAGCGCTGGACGAGCAGTACTTC; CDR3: CASSLALDEQYF
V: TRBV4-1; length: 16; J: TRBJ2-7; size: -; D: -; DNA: TGCGCCAGCAGCTTTGATAAGAGGGCCCACTCCTACGAGCAGTACTTC; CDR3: CASSFDKRAHSYEQYF
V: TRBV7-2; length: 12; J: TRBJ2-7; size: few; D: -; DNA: TGTGCCAGCACCAAAACAGGGAACGAGCAGTACTTC; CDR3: CASTKTGNEQYF
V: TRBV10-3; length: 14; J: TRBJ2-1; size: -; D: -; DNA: TGTGCCAGCAACGACGGGACTGTTTACAATGAGCAGTTCTTC; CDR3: CASNDGTVYNEQFF
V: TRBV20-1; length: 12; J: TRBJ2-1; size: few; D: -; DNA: TGCAGTGCTCCTTATATCTACAATGAGCAGTTCTTC; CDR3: CSAPYIYNEQFF
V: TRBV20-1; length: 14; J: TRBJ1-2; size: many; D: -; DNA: TGCAGTGCTAGAGATGTTCAAGGCTACTATGGCTACACCTTC; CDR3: CSARDVQGYYGYTF
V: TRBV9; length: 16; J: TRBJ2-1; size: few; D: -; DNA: TGTGCCAGCAGCAGAGGATCCTCTGGTCCCTACAATGAGCAGTTCTTC; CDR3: CASSRGSSGPYNEQFF
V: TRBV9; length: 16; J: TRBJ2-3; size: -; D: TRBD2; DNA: TGTGCCAGCAGCGCCCTAGCGGGGGGGTTGTCAGATACGCAGTATTTT; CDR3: CASSALAGGLSDTQYF
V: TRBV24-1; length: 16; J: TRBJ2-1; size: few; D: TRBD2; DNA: TGTGCCACCAGTGAAACCTCCGGGACTAGTGGCAATGAGCAGTTCTTC; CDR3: CATSETSGTSGNEQFF
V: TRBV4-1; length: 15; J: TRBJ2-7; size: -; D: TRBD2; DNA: TGCGCCAGCAGCCAAGTGGCTAGCGGGAACTACGAGCAGTACTTC; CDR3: CASSQVASGNYEQYF
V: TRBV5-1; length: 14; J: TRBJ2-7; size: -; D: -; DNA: TGCGCCAGCAGGTGGAGTCAGGGTCTCTACGAGCAGTACTTC; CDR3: CASRWSQGLYEQYF